These T cell receptor beta chains were read from a single sample in a study of blood T cell repertoires in COVID-19. The repertoire was sequenced with immunoSEQ multiplex PCR; TCRdb's copy has only in-frame clones and lacks some. The repertoire holds roughly 380,000 clones, with about 91% as singletons. Sequenced material: peripheral blood. The receptor source for this set is a woman aged 40 to 49 with COVID-19, enrolled during active disease. Both conserved end residues are part of each CDR3. The order of the fields is J gene, clone size, V gene, CDR3 length, CDR3 protein. Clone sizes are given selectively: once, few, many, or a class where the clone is expanded.

>TRBJ1-5|-|TRBV30|15
CAWSRDSASNQPQHF
>TRBJ1-1|-|TRBV4-2|16
CASSQDSTGPNTEAFF
>TRBJ2-7|-|TRBV5-1|16
CASSPSLGQGGYEQYF
>TRBJ2-7|-|TRBV19|13
CASRRVGSYEQYF
>TRBJ2-2|-|TRBV3-1/TRBV3-2|13
CASSPPLTGELFF
>TRBJ1-6|once|TRBV7-9|14
CASSLYQGNSPLHF
>TRBJ1-6|-|TRBV6-5|13
CASASRDNSPLHF
>TRBJ1-2|-|TRBV9|13
CASSVETAGGYTF
>TRBJ2-3|few|TRBV5-6|16
CASSTGLAASTDTQYF
>TRBJ1-1|-|TRBV16|14
CASSQSGGYTEAFF
>TRBJ1-1|-|TRBV7-8|16
CASSLAVWQGTPEAFF
>TRBJ2-7|-|TRBV29-1|12
CSVRQGGYEQYF
>TRBJ1-2|-|TRBV19|13
CASRSGQHYGYTF
>TRBJ2-7|-|TRBV28|16
CASSPQGTPRYREQYF
>TRBJ1-5|-|TRBV7-2|14
CASSQQGGDQPQHF
>TRBJ1-1|-|TRBV7-2|14
CASSGGQGNTEAFF
>TRBJ1-6|-|TRBV7-9|14
CASTRQGGNSPLHF
>TRBJ2-5|once|TRBV29-1|12
CSVLQGEETQYF
>TRBJ2-1|-|TRBV3-1/TRBV3-2|17
CASSQGGWESSYNEQFF
>TRBJ1-6|few|TRBV2|18
CASSGERIASSYNSPLHF
>TRBJ1-2|-|TRBV7-2|14
CASSLDGTGYGYTF
>TRBJ1-5|once|TRBV30|14
CAWSPGGGNQPQHF
>TRBJ1-5|-|TRBV10-3|16
CAISYRDSRSNQPQHF
>TRBJ1-1|once|TRBV30|12
CACSPSESRAFF
>TRBJ2-7|-|TRBV19|13
CASSGSTRGEQYF
>TRBJ1-5|-|TRBV27|14
CASSLQGAVEPQHF
>TRBJ1-3|-|TRBV19|15
CASSTTTQSGNTIYF
>TRBJ1-2|-|TRBV6-5|14
CASSRQGANLGYTF
>TRBJ1-1|-|TRBV28|15
CASRMNRGRSTEAFF
>TRBJ1-5|-|TRBV28|14
CASSFPGGNQPQHF
>TRBJ2-2|-|TRBV5-1|18
CASSTRTRGGASTGELFF
>TRBJ2-3|-|TRBV5-1|16
CASSLLTSGGGDTQYF
>TRBJ1-2|once|TRBV7-8|13
CASSLGTGYGYTF
>TRBJ1-2|-|TRBV9|15
CASSARTGGWDGYTF
>TRBJ2-2|-|TRBV4-3|18
CASSQDILGVDQRGELFF
>TRBJ1-1|-|TRBV7-9|13
CATAEGQGTEAFF
>TRBJ1-1|-|TRBV27|13
CASSLMGGTEAFF
>TRBJ1-2|-|TRBV5-1|13
CASSSGQGNGYTF
>TRBJ2-7|few|TRBV27|15
CASSHTGGETYEQYF
>TRBJ1-5|once|TRBV7-6|15
CASSLVSGRNQPQHF
>TRBJ2-7|-|TRBV28|13
CASSLVISDEQYF
>TRBJ2-3|-|TRBV5-1|16
CASSARTSGRPDTQYF
>TRBJ2-3|-|TRBV24-1|17
CATSDSVPGLAGDTQYF
>TRBJ2-1|-|TRBV30|14
CAWSTSGPYNEQFF
>TRBJ1-1|-|TRBV19|14
CASSIQELDTEAFF
>TRBJ2-7|-|TRBV11-2|15
CASSFTGTGTYEQYF
>TRBJ2-1|-|TRBV7-9|13
CASSSGLANEQFF
>TRBJ1-1|-|TRBV27|12
CASSLFLSNPIF
>TRBJ1-4|-|TRBV5-5|15
CASSQHREHSEKLFF
>TRBJ1-1|once|TRBV27|14
CASSFSGARTEAFF